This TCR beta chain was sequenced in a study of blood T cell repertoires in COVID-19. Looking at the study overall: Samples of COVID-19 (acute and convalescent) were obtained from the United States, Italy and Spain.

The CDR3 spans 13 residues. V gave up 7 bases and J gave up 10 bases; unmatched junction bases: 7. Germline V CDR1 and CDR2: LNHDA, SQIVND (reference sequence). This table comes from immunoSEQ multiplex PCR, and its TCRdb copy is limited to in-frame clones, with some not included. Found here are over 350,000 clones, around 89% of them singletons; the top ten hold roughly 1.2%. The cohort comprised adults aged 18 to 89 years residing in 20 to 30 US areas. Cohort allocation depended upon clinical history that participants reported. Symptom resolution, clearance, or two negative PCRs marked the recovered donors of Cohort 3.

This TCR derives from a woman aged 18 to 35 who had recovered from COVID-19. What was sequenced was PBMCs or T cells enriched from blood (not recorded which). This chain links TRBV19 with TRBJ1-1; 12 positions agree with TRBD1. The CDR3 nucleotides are TGTGCCAGTACGGGGACAGGGGGCCTGAGAGCTTTCTTT. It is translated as CASTGTGGLRAFF.